Listed here is a single T cell receptor beta chain. Trimming removed 5 bases at V and 4 bases at J, with 10 bases between. Germline CDR1 reads SEHNR; CDR2 reads FQNEAQ (reference sequence). The CDR3 spans 13 residues. Some clones are missing from TCRdb's copy, which holds only in-frame ones; the method was immunoSEQ multiplex PCR. Found here are about 320,000 clones, about 82% of them singletons; the top ten hold 1.9%. Treatment reported: approximately 18 received Ad26.COV2.S at low or high dose, single or two shots; about 5 received placebo; per-sample allocation not given. Samples analyzed were those drawn on day 63 after the first vaccine or placebo injection. The data originate from a study of Ad26.COV2.S vaccination and SARS-CoV-2 variants.

The clonotype comes from a person aged 18 to 59 who received the Ad26.COV2.S COVID-19 vaccine or a placebo. The sequences come from peripheral blood, collected in a trial of Ad26.COV2.S vaccine versus placebo. V usage is TRBV7-9 and J usage is TRBJ2-3; no clear D gene. The DNA of the CDR3 is TGTGCCAGCAGCCTATCCGGGTCAGATACGCAGTATTTT. Its protein product is CASSLSGSDTQYF.